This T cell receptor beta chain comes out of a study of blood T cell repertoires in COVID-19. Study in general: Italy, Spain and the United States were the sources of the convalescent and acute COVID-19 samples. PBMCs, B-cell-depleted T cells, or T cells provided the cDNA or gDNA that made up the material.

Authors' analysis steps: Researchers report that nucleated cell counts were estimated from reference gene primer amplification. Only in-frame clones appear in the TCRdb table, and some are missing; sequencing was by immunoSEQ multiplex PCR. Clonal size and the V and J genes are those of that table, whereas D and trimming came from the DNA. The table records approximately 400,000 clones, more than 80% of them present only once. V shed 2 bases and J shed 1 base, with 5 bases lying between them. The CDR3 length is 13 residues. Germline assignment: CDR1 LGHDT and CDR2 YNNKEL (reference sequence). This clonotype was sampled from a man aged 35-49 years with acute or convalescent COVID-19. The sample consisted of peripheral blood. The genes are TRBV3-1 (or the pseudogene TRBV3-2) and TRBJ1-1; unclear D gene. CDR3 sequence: CASSQTKNTEAFF. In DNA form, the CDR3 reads TGTGCCAGCAGCCAAACAAAGAACACTGAAGCTTTCTTT.